These T cell receptor beta chains were read from a single sample in a study of blood T cells in healthy people across ages. TCRdb reanalysed the 5' RACE reads using MiXCR and keeps one entry per CDR3 protein. The data show about 1.6 million distinct CDR3 sequences, about 31% seen once. Sequenced material: blood. The receptors were gathered from a woman in her twenties or thirties in good health. CDR3s include the opening cysteine and the closing phenylalanine or tryptophan. D genes are given only for firm matches.

d_gene,j_gene,v_gene,CDR3aa
NA,TRBJ1-5,TRBV12-3/TRBV12-4,CASTKGDRNQPQHF
NA,TRBJ2-7,TRBV9,CASSASTGTYEQYF
NA,TRBJ1-6,TRBV11-2,CASSAVGGSYNSPLHF
NA,TRBJ2-7,TRBV12-3/TRBV12-4,CASSLMESYEQYF
NA,TRBJ1-6,TRBV14,CASSEWDTQGRHSPLHF
TRBD2,TRBJ2-1,TRBV13,CANSWGLAGEAEQFF
TRBD1,NA,TRBV5-6,CASSKYRGSETQYF
NA,TRBJ2-6,TRBV7-9,CASSPLDPPGANVLTF
NA,TRBJ2-1,TRBV29-1,CSVEGGHLQYNEQFF
TRBD1,TRBJ2-7,TRBV27,CASTEDREIYEQYF
TRBD1,TRBJ1-5,TRBV4-2,CASSQLYRGQSNQPQHF
TRBD2,TRBJ2-5,TRBV10-1,CASSVLAGDSQETQYF
TRBD2,TRBJ2-3,TRBV20-1,CSVGELALWGDTQYF
NA,TRBJ2-6,TRBV4-1,CASSQVGANVLTF
TRBD2,TRBJ2-4,TRBV20-1,CSASSWVAGEDIQYF
NA,TRBJ2-5,TRBV20-1,CSAPGRGAEQETQYF